This T cell receptor (beta chain) stems from a study of vaccination effects on CD4 cells after COVID-19. Looking at the study overall: Participants were given two doses of BNT162b2 or mRNA-1273 vaccine.

With respect to this clone: Its specificity is not known.

Clones were read by immunoSEQ multiplex PCR, and TCRdb kept only the in-frame ones, dropping some. The sample records just under 75,000 clones, 65% to 85% being singletons. Germline loops: CDR1 KGHSH, CDR2 LQKENI. V dropped 4 bases and J dropped 5 bases, with 14 bases sitting between them. This CDR3 region has 14 residues. Peptide-pool stimulation followed by sequencing identified expanded antigen-specific CD4+ clonotypes in the ViraFEST assay. Cultured cells yielded isolated CD4+ T cells after approximately nine days. Vaccine recipients had no previous SARS-CoV-2 infection; their nucleocapsid antibodies were negative.

The sequenced sample was CD4+ T cells from PBMCs cultured with HCoV-NL63 spike peptides, obtained before COVID-19 vaccination. The sequence was collected from a human donor who received a COVID-19 vaccine. The chain links TRBV18 to TRBJ1-1, with D possibly TRBD1 on 5 matching bases. CDR3: CASSRPTGGTEAFF. The CDR3 nucleotides read TGTGCCAGCTCACGTCCGACGGGGGGGACTGAAGCTTTCTTT.